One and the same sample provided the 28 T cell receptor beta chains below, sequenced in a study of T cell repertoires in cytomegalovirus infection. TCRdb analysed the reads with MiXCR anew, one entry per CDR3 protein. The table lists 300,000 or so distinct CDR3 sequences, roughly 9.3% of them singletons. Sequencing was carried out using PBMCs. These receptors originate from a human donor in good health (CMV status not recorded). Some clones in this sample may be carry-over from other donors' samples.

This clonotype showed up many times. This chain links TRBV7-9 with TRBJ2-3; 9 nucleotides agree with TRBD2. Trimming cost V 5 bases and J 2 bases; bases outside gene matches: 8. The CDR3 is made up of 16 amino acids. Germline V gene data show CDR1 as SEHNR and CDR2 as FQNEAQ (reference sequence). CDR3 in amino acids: CASSPSERGVTDTQYF. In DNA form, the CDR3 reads TGTGCCAGCAGCCCCAGCGAGCGGGGGGTCACAGATACGCAGTATTTT.

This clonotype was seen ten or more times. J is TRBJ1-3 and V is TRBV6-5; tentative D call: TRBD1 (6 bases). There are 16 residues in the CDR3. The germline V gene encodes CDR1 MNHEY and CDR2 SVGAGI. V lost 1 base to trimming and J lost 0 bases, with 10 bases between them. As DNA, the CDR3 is TGTGCCAGCAGTTACTTACAGGGACTCTCTGGAAACACCATATATTTT. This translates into CASSYLQGLSGNTIYF.

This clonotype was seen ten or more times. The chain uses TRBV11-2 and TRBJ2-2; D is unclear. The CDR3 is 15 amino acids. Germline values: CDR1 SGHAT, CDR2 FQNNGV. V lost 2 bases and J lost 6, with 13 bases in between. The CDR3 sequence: CASSLRQAIAGELFF. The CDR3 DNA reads TGTGCCAGCAGCTTAAGGCAGGCCATCGCCGGGGAGCTGTTTTTT. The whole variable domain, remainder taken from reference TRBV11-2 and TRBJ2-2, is EAGVAQSPRYKIIEKRQSVAFWCNPISGHATLYWYQQILGQGPKLLIQFQNNGVVDDSQLPKDRFSAERLKGVDSTLKIQPAKLEDSAVYLCASSLRQAIAGELFFGEGSRLTVL.

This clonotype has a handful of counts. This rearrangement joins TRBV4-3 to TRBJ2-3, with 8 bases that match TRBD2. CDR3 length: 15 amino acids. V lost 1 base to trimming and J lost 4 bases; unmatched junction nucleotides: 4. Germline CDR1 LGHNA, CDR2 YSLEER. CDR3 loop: CASSQGLASSDTQYF. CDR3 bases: TGCGCCAGCAGCCAAGGACTAGCGTCATCAGATACGCAGTATTTT.

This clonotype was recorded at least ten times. In DNA, the CDR3 is TGCAGTGCTAGGGTGGCAGAGAACTATGGCTACACCTTC. This translates into CSARVAENYGYTF. The chain combines TRBV20-1 with TRBJ1-2; D is uncertain. CDR1 DFQATT and CDR2 SNEGSKA come from the germline V gene (reference sequence). The ends were cut back, 3 bases at V and 2 bases at J, with 10 bases in the middle. The length of the CDR3 is 13 residues.

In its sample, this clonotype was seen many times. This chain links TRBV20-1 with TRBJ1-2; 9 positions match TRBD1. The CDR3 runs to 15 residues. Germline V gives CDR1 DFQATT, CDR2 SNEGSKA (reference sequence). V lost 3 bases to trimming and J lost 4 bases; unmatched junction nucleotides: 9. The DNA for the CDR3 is TGCAGTGCTAGTAATCGCGGGACAGGGACCTATGGCTACACCTTC. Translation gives CSASNRGTGTYGYTF.

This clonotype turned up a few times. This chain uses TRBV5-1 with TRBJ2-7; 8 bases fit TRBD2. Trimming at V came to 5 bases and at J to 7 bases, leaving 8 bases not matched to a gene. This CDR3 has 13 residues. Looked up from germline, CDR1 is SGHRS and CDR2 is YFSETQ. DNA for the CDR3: TGCGCCAGCAGTTCGGGACCGGGAGGGGAGCAGTACTTC. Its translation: CASSSGPGGEQYF.

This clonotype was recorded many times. The DNA for the CDR3 is TGTGCCAGCAGCCAAGAAGGGTTGAACACTGAAGCTTTCTTT. It yields the protein CASSQEGLNTEAFF. This rearrangement joins TRBV3-1 to TRBJ1-1; D not resolved. This CDR3 comprises 14 residues. Germline-derived CDR1 and CDR2 are LGHDT and YNNKEL (reference sequence). Trimming removed 0 bases from V and 0 bases from J, with 5 bases in between.

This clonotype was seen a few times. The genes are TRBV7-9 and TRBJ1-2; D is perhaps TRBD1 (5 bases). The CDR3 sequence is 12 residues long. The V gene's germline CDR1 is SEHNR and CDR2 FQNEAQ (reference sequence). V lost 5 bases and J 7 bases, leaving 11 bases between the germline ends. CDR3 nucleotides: TGTGCCAGCAGCCTAGGGGATAGTGGCTACACCTTC. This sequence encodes CASSLGDSGYTF.

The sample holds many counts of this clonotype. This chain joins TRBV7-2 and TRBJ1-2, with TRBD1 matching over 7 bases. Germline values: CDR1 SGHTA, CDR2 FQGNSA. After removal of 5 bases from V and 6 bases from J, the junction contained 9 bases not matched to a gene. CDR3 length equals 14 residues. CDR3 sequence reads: CASSRRTGENGYTF. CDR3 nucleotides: TGTGCCAGCAGCAGGAGGACAGGAGAAAATGGCTACACCTTC. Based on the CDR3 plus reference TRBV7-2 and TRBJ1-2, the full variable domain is GAGVSQSPSNKVTEKGKDVELRCDPISGHTALYWYRQSLGQGLEFLIYFQGNSAPDKSGLPSDRFSAERTGGSVSTLTIQRTQQEDSAVYLCASSRRTGENGYTFGSGTRLTVV.

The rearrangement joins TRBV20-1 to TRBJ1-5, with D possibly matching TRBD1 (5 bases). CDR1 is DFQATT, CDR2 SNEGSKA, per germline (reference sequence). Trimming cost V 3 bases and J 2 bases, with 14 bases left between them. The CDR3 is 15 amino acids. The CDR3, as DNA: TGCAGTGCTAGCGGGACCTCCCATGGCAATCAGCCCCAGCATTTT. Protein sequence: CSASGTSHGNQPQHF.

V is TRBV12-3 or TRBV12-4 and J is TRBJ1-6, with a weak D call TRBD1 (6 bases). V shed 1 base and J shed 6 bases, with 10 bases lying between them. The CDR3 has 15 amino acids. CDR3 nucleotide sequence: TGTGCCAGCAGTTTAGAACAGGGTCCTAATTCACCCCTCCACTTT. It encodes CASSLEQGPNSPLHF.

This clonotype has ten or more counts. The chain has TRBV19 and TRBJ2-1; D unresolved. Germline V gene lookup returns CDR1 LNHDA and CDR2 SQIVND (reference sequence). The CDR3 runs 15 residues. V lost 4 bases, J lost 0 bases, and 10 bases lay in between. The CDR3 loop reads CASSTELSSYNEQFF. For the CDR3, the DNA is TGTGCCAGTAGTACCGAATTGAGCTCCTACAATGAGCAGTTCTTC.

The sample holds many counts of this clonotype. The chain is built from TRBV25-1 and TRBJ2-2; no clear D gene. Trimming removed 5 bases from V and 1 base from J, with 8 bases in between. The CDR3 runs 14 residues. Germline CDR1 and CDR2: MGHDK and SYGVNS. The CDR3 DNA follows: TGTGCCAGCAGTAGGGCAGGGAACACCGGGGAGCTGTTTTTT. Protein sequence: CASSRAGNTGELFF.

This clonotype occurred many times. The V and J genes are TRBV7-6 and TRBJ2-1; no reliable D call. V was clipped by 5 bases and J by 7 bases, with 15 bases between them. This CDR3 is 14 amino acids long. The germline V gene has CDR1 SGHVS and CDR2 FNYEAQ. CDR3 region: CASSRAPFGNEQFF. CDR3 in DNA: TGTGCCAGCAGCCGGGCCCCGTTCGGGAATGAGCAGTTCTTC. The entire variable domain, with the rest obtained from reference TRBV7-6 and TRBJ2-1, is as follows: GAGVSQSPRYKVTKRGQDVALRCDPISGHVSLYWYRQALGQGPEFLTYFNYEAQQDKSGLPNDRFSAERPEGSISTLTIQRTEQRDSAMYRCASSRAPFGNEQFFGPGTRLTVL.

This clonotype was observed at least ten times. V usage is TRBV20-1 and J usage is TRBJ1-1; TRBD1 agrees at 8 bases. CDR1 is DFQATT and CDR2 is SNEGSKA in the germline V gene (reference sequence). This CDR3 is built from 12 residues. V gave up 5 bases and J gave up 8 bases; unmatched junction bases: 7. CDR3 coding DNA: TGCAGTGCTGGCCGGGACAGGAGGGAAGCTTTCTTT. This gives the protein CSAGRDRREAFF.

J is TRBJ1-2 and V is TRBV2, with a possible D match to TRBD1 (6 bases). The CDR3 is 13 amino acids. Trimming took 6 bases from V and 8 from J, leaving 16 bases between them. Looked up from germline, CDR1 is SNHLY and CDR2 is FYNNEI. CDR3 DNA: TGTGCCAGCAGGGTCGGGGGCGGCAGCGGCTACACCTTC. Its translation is CASRVGGGSGYTF.

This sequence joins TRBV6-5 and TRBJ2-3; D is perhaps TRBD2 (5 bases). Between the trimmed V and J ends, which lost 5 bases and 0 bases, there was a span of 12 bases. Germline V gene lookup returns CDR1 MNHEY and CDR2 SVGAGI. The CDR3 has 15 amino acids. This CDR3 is CASSPTRDSTDTQYF. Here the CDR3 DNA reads TGTGCCAGCAGTCCAACCCGGGATAGCACAGATACGCAGTATTTT.

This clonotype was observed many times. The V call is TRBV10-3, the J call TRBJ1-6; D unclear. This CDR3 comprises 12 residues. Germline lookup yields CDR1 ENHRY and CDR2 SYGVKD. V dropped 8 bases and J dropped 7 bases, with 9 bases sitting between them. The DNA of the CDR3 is TGTGCCATCGGATCCGACAATTCACCCCTCCACTTT. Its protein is CAIGSDNSPLHF.

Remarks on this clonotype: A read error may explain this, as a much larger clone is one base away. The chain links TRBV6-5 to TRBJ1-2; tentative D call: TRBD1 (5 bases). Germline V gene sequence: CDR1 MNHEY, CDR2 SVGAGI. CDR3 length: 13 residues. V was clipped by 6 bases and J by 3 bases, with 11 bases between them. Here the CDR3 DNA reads TGTGCCAGCAGGACCGACAGCTACTATGGCTACACCTTC. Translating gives CASRTDSYYGYTF.

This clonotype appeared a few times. Written as DNA, the CDR3 is TGTGCCAGCAGCTTAGCGGGGAGCGAGCAGTACGTC. Translating it yields CASSLAGSEQYV. The chain carries TRBV7-9 and TRBJ2-7, with TRBD2 as a possible D gene (5 bases). The V gene's germline CDR1 is SEHNR and CDR2 FQNEAQ (reference sequence). The CDR3 spans 12 residues. Trimming took 0 bases from V and 6 from J, leaving 6 bases between them.

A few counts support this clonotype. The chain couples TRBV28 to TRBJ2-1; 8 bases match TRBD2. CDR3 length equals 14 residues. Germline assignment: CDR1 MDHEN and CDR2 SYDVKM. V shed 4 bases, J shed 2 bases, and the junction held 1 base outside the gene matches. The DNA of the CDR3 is TGTGCCAGCAGTTCAGCGGGGGCCTACAATGAGCAGTTCTTC. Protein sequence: CASSSAGAYNEQFF.

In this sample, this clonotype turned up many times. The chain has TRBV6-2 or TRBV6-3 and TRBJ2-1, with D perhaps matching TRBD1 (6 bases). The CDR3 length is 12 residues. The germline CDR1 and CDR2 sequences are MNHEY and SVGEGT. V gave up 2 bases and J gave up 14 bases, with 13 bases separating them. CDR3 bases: TGTGCCAGCAGTTACCCGGGACAAATAAAGTTCTTC. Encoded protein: CASSYPGQIKFF.

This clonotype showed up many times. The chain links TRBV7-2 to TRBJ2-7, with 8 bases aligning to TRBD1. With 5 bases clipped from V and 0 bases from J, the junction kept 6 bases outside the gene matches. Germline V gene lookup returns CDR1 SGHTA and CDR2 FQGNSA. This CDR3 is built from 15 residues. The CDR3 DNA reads TGTGCCAGCAGCCTCCGGGACAGGAGCTCCTACGAGCAGTACTTC. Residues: CASSLRDRSSYEQYF. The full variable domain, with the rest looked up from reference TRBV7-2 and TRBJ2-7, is GAGVSQSPSNKVTEKGKDVELRCDPISGHTALYWYRQSLGQGLEFLIYFQGNSAPDKSGLPSDRFSAERTGGSVSTLTIQRTQQEDSAVYLCASSLRDRSSYEQYFGPGTRLTVT.

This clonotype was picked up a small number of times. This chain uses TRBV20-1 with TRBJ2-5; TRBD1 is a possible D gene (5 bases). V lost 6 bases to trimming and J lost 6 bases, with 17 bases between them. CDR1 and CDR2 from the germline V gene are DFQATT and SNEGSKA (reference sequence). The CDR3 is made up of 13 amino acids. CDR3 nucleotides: TGCAGTGCGCCGACAAGGGGCGGACAGACCCAGTACTTC. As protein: CSAPTRGGQTQYF.

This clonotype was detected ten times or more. This chain's CDR3 is CASSATGTQETQYF. The CDR3 DNA follows: TGTGCCAGCAGCGCCACCGGGACTCAAGAGACCCAGTACTTC. V is TRBV9 and J is TRBJ2-5; D perhaps matches TRBD2 (6 bases). The CDR3 has 14 residues. CDR1 is SGDLS and CDR2 is YYNGEE in the germline V gene. V gave up 3 bases and J gave up 2 bases, with 11 bases separating them.

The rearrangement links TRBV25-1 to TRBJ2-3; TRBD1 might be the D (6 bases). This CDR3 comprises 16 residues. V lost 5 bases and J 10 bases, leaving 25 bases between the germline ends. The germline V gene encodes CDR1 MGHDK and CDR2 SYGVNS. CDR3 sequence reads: CASSLSRRTETGSQYF. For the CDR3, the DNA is TGTGCCAGCAGTTTGAGCCGGAGGACAGAAACAGGGTCGCAGTATTTT.

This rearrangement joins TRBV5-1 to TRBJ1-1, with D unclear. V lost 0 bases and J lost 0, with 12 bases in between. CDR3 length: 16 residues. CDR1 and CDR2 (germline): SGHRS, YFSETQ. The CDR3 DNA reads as TGCGCCAGCAGCTTGGAGGGCAGCAGAATGAACACTGAAGCTTTCTTT. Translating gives CASSLEGSRMNTEAFF.